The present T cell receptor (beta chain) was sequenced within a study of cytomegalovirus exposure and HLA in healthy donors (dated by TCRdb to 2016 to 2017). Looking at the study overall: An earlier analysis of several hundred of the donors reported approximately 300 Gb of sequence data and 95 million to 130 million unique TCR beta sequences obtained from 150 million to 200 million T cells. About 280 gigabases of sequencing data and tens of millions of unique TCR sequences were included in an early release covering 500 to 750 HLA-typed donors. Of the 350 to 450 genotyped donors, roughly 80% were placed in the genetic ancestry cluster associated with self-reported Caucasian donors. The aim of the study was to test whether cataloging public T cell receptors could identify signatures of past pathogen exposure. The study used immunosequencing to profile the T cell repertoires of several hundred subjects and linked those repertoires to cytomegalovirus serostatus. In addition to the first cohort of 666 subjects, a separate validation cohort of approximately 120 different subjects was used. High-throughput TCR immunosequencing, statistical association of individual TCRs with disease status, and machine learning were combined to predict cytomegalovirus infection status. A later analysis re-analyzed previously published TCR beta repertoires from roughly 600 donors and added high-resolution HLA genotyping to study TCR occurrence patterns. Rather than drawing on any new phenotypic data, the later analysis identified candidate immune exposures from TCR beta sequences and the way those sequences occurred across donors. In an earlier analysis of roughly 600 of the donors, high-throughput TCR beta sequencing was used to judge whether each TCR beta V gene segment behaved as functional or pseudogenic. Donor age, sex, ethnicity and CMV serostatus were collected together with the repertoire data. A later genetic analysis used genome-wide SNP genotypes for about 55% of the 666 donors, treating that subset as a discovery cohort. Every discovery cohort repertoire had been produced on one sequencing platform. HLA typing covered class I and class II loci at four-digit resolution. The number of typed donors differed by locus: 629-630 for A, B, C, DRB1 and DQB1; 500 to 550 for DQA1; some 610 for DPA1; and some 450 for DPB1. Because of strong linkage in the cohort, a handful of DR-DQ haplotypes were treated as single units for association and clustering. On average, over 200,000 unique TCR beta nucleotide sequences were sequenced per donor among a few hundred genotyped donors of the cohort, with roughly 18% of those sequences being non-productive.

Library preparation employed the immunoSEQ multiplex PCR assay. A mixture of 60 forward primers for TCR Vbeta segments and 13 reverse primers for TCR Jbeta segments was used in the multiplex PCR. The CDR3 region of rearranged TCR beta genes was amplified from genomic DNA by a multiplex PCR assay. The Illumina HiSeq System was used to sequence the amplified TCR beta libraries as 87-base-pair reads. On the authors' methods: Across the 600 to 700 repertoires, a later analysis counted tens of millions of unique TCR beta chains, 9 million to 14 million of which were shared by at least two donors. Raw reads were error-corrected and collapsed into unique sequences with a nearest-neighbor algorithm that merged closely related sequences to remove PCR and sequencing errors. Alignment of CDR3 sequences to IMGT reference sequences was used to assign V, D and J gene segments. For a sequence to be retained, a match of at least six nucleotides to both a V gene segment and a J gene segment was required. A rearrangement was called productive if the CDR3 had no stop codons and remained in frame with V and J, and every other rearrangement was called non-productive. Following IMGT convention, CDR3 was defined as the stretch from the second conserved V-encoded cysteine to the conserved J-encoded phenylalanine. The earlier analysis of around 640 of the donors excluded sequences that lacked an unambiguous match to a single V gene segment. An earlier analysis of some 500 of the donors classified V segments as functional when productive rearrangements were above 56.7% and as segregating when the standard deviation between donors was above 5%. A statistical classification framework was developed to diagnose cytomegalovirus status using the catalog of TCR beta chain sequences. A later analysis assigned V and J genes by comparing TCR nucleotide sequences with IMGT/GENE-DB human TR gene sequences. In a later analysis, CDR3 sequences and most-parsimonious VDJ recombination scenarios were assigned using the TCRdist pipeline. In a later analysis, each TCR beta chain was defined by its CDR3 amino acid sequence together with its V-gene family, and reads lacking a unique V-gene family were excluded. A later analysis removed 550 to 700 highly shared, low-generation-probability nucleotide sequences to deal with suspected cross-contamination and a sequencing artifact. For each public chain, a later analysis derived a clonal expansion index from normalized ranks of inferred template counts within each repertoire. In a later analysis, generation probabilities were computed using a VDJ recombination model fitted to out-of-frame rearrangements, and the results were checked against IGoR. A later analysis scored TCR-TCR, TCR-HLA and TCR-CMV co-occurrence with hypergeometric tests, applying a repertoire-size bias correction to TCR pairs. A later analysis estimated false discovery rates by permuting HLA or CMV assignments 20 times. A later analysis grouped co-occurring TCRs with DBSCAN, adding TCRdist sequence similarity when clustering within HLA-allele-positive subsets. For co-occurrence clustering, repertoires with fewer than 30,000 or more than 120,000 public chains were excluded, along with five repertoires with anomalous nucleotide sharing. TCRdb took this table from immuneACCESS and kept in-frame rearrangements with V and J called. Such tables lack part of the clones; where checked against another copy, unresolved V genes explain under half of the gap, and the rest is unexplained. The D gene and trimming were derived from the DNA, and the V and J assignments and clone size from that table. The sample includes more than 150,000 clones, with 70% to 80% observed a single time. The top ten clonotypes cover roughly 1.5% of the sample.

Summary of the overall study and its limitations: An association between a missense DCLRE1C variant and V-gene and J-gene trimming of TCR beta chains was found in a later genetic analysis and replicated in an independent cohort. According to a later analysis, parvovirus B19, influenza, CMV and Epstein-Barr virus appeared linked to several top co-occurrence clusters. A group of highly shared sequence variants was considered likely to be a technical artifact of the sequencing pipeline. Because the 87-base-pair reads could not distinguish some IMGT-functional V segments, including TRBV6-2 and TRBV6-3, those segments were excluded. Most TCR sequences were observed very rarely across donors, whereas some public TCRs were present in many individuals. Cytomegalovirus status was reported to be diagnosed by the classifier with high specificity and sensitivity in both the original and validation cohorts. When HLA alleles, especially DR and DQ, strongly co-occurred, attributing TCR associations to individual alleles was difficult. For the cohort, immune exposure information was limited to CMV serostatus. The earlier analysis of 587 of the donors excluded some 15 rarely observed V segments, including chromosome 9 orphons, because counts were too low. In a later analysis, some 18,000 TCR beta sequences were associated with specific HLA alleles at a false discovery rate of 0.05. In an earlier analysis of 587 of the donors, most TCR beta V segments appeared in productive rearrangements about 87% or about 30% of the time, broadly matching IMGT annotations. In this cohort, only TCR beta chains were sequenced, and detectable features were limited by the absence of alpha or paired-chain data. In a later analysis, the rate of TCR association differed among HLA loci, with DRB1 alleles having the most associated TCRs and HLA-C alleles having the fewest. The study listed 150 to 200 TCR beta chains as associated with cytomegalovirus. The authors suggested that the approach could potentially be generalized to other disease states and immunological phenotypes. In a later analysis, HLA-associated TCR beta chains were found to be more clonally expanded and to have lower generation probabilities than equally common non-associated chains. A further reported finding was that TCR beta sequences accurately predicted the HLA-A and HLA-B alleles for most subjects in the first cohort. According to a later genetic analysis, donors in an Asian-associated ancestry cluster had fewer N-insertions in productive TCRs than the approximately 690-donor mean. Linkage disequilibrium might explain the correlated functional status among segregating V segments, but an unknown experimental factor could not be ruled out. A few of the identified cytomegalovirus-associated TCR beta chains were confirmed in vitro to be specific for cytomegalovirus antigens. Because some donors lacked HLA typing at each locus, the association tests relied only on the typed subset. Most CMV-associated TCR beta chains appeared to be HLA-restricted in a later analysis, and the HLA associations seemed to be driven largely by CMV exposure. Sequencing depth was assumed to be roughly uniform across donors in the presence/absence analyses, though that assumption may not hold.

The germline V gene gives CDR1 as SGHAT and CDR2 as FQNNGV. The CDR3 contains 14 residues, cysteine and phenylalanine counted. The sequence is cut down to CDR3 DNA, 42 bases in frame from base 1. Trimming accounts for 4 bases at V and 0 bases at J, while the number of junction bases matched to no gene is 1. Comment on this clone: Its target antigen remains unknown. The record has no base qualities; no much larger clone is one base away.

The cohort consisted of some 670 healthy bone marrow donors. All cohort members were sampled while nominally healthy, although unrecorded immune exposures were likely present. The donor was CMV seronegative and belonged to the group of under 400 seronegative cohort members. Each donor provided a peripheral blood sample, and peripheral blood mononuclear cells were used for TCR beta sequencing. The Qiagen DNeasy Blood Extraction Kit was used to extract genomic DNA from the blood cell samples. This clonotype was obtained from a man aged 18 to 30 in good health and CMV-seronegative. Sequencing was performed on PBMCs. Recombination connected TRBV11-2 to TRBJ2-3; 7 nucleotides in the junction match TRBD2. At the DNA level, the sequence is TGTGCCAGCAGCTACGGGGGGAGCACAGATACGCAGTATTTT. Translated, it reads CASSYGGSTDTQYF.